These T cell receptor beta chains were read from a single sample in a study of beta chain features in type 1 diabetes. Using immunoSEQ multiplex PCR, the repertoire was profiled, and TCRdb retains in-frame clones only, with some absent. The table lists approximately 730,000 clones, around an eighth of them singletons, with 0.02% to 0.025% in the top ten. Sequenced input: naive CD4+ T cells from blood. The receptors originated from a man aged 18 to 35 with type 1 diabetes. Each CDR3 is given with its conserved first and last residue. D genes are given only for firm matches. Size is stated for part of the rows, as once, few or many counts, or as a class when the clone is expanded.

>NA|NA|TRBJ2-3|TRBV18
TGTGCCAGCTCTCCTCGGGCAGATACGCAGTATTTT
CASSPRADTQYF
>NA|few|TRBJ2-5|TRBV5-1
TGCGCCAGCAAGTCGAGCACAGGAGAGCAGGAGACCCAGTACTTC
CASKSSTGEQETQYF
>NA|few|TRBJ2-3|TRBV30
TGTGCCTGGACGTCAGCAGATACGCAGTATTTT
CAWTSADTQYF
>NA|few|TRBJ1-4|TRBV23-1
TGCGCCAGCAGTCCCGACTGGAAGGAAAAACTGTTTTTT
CASSPDWKEKLFF
>NA|few|TRBJ2-5|TRBV7-9
TGTGCCAGCAGCTTCAGGGATATGGAGACCCAGTACTTC
CASSFRDMETQYF
>NA|few|TRBJ2-6|TRBV6-6
TGTGCCAGCAGGAATCGCCTTGGGGCCAACGTCCTGACTTTC
CASRNRLGANVLTF
>NA|many|TRBJ2-4|TRBV28
TGTGCCCCCCTGGACATTCAGTACTTC
CAPLDIQYF
>NA|few|TRBJ2-3|TRBV20-1
TGCAGTGCTAGAATCACAGATACGCAGTATTTT
CSARITDTQYF
>NA|few|TRBJ2-5|TRBV4-1
TGCGCCAGCAGCTTTCCTCAAGAGACCCAGTACTTC
CASSFPQETQYF
>TRBD1|NA|TRBJ1-6|TRBV30
TGTGCCTGGCGACAACCCGGGACAGGCCATAATTCACCCCTCCACTTT
CAWRQPGTGHNSPLHF
>TRBD1|few|TRBJ2-3|TRBV11-2
TGTGCCAGCAGCTTATGGGCAGGGGGATACACAGATACGCAGTATTTT
CASSLWAGGYTDTQYF
>TRBD2|NA|TRBJ2-1|TRBV5-1
TGCGCCAGCAGCTTGGTTAGCGGGGATGGAAATGAGCAGTTCTTC
CASSLVSGDGNEQFF
>TRBD1|few|TRBJ2-7|TRBV29-1
TGCAGCGTTGGACCCACAGGGGTTGGTTCCTACGAGCAGTACTTC
CSVGPTGVGSYEQYF
>NA|few|TRBJ2-2|TRBV20-1
TGCAGTGCTAGGGACGGGGAGCTGTTTTTT
CSARDGELFF
>NA|NA|TRBJ1-2|TRBV29-1
TGCAGCGTTGAAGACACAGTGCTTGCCTATGGCTACACCTTC
CSVEDTVLAYGYTF
>NA|NA|TRBJ1-4|TRBV29-1
TGCAGCGTCCCCCGGGGGGGCTCTAATGAAAAACTGTTTTTT
CSVPRGGSNEKLFF
>TRBD2|few|TRBJ2-5|TRBV9
TGTGCCAGCAGCATGGGACTAGCGGGGGGAGAGACCCAGTACTTC
CASSMGLAGGETQYF
>TRBD2|NA|TRBJ2-1|TRBV30
TGTGCCTGCAGGACTAGCGGGGGCTACAATGAGCAGTTCTTC
CACRTSGGYNEQFF
>TRBD1|NA|TRBJ1-1|TRBV4-1
TGCGCCAGCAGCCAAGATCCCGCCCGACAGGGCTCTGGGACTGAAGCTTTCTTT
CASSQDPARQGSGTEAFF
>TRBD1|NA|TRBJ1-6|TRBV25-1
TGTGCCAGCAGTGAAAGGGTGACAGGGCCCTCACCCCTCCACTTT
CASSERVTGPSPLHF
>NA|NA|TRBJ2-6|TRBV27
TGTGCCAGCAGATTGGAGGGCGGAGGGGCCAACGTCCTGACTTTC
CASRLEGGGANVLTF
>NA|few|TRBJ1-2|TRBV18
TGTGCCAGCTCACCAGCCAGTGAAGGCTACACCTTC
CASSPASEGYTF
>NA|few|TRBJ1-3|TRBV15
TGTGCCACCAGCAGCCGGGAAACTGGAAACACCATATATTTT
CATSSRETGNTIYF
>NA|few|TRBJ2-3|TRBV10-3
TGTGCCATCAGTGAGTGGGGACTCCTGGGAACAGATACGCAGTATTTT
CAISEWGLLGTDTQYF